The 22 T cell receptor beta chains presented below share a single source sample, sequenced in a study of T cell repertoires in cytomegalovirus infection. TCRdb reprocessed the reads with MiXCR, giving one entry per CDR3 protein. Of about 450,000 distinct CDR3 sequences listed, roughly a third were seen once; the top ten hold roughly 13%. Input material: PBMCs. These TCRs come from a human donor in good health (CMV status not recorded). Some clones in this sample may be carry-over from other donors' samples.

This clonotype was counted ten times or more. The chain carries TRBV7-2 and TRBJ2-1; 13 bases fit TRBD2. CDR3 length equals 17 residues. Losses at the gene ends were 3 bases for V and 5 bases for J; bases not matched to a gene: 7. Germline V gene lookup returns CDR1 SGHTA and CDR2 FQGNSA. The chain's CDR3 is CASSFSPGLAGDNEQFF. Here the CDR3 DNA reads TGTGCCAGCAGCTTCTCCCCTGGACTAGCGGGGGACAATGAGCAGTTCTTC.

This clonotype was observed once. A read error is possible here, since a much larger clone lies one base away. This chain joins TRBV7-6 and TRBJ2-3; 7 bases are a match to TRBD2. Germline values: CDR1 SGHVS, CDR2 FNYEAQ. This CDR3 contains 16 residues. CDR3 coding DNA: TGTGCCAGCTGCTTAAGGGCGGGGGAGACCACAGATACGCAGTATTTT. Its translation is CASCLRAGETTDTQYF.

Comments on this clonotype: A single base separates this from a much larger clone, so it may be a read error. Without the conserved terminal phenylalanine or tryptophan, this CDR3 likely stems from a read error. The chain couples TRBV7-6 to TRBJ2-5; a possible D gene is TRBD2 (5 bases). The ends were cut back, 4 bases at V and 0 bases at J, with 18 bases in the middle. Germline V gives CDR1 SGHVS, CDR2 FNYEAQ. The CDR3 consists of 17 residues. In DNA form, the CDR3 reads TGTGCCAGCAGCTCCTCAACCCCGCCGGGGAACCAAGAGACCCAGTACTTA. This translates into CASSSSTPPGNQETQYL.

This clonotype was observed at least ten times. This chain uses TRBV20-1 with TRBJ1-2; a weak D match, TRBD1 (6 bases). The CDR3 runs 18 residues. Germline CDR1 and CDR2: DFQATT and SNEGSKA (reference sequence). Trimming stripped 0 bases from V and 1 base from J, with 21 bases between. CDR3 nucleotides: TGCAGTGCTAGAGACTCCGCTGGACAGAGACATTTTAACTATGGCTACACCTTC. This codes for CSARDSAGQRHFNYGYTF.

This clonotype was detected ten times or more. CDR3 bases: TGTGCCACCGTCGACAGGGGGAACACTGAAGCTTTCTTT. Its protein product is CATVDRGNTEAFF. The chain joins TRBV6-6 to TRBJ1-1; 8 bases map to TRBD1. Germline CDR1 is MNHNY and CDR2 is SVGAGI (reference sequence). The CDR3 consists of 13 residues. With 10 bases clipped from V and 1 base from J, the junction kept 5 bases outside the gene matches.

The gene calls are TRBV23-1 and TRBJ1-2, with 7 positions matching TRBD1. TRBV23-1 counts as an open reading frame of uncertain function. After removal of 6 bases from V and 4 bases from J, the junction contained 8 bases not matched to a gene. This CDR3 has 14 residues. The CDR3, as DNA: TGCGCCAGCAGGTTGAGGGGGCTAGTCTATGGCTACACCTTC. Translating it yields CASRLRGLVYGYTF.

This clonotype occurred a few times. A junction end diverges from the germline sequence, so it may reflect a read error. This chain joins TRBV2 and TRBJ2-4; TRBD2 might be the D (6 bases). This CDR3 spans 11 amino acids. Germline-derived CDR1 and CDR2 are SNHLY and FYNNEI. DNA for the CDR3: TGTGCCAGCGGAGGGAGCTTGCCCTCGACCTTC. Amino acids: CASGGSLPSTF.

This clonotype turned up a few times. This sequence joins TRBV2 and TRBJ1-5; TRBD1 might be the D (6 bases). Germline CDR1 SNHLY, CDR2 FYNNEI. The CDR3 has 15 amino acids. V was pared by 6 bases and J by 3 bases, with 15 bases between. CDR3 nucleotide sequence: TGTGCCAGCAGGCGTGACAGGAGAGACAATCAGCCCCAGCATTTT. Amino acid sequence: CASRRDRRDNQPQHF.

This clonotype has at least ten counts. V gene TRBV7-2 combines with J gene TRBJ2-3; 8 nucleotides align to TRBD2. The V gene end was trimmed by 1 base and the J gene end by 4 bases; junction bases not matched to a gene: 4. The CDR3 totals 15 residues. The germline CDR1 and CDR2 sequences are SGHTA and FQGNSA. CDR3 residues: CASSLVVAGSDTQYF. The CDR3 DNA follows: TGTGCCAGCAGCTTAGTAGTAGCGGGGTCAGATACGCAGTATTTT. Full variable domain (rest looked up from reference TRBV7-2 and TRBJ2-3): GAGVSQSPSNKVTEKGKDVELRCDPISGHTALYWYRQSLGQGLEFLIYFQGNSAPDKSGLPSDRFSAERTGGSVSTLTIQRTQQEDSAVYLCASSLVVAGSDTQYFGPGTRLTVL.

This clonotype was counted ten times or more. This sequence joins TRBV7-9 and TRBJ2-7; 8 bases fit TRBD1. In germline, CDR1 is SEHNR, CDR2 FQNEAQ (reference sequence). The CDR3 contains 15 residues. V shed 3 bases and J 0 bases; nucleotides not matched to a gene: 4. In DNA form, the CDR3 reads TGTGCCAGCAGCTTCGGGACAGGCGGCTCCTACGAGCAGTACTTC. This sequence encodes CASSFGTGGSYEQYF.

On this clonotype itself: This may be a read error, as it is one base from a much larger clone. This chain links TRBV4-3 with TRBJ2-7; D is unclear. Germline CDR1 and CDR2: LGHNA and YSLEER. This CDR3 is built from 14 residues. The V end lost 0 bases, the J end lost 5 bases, and 11 bases lay between the germline ends. The CDR3 here is CASSQELGNNEQYF. The CDR3 DNA sequence: TGCGCCAGCAGCCAAGAGCTGGGTAACAACGAGCAGTACTTC.

This clonotype was picked up many times. This rearrangement joins TRBV4-1 to TRBJ2-7, with 7 bases fitting TRBD1. V shed 5 bases, J shed 3 bases, and the junction held 10 bases outside the gene matches. This CDR3 is built from 15 residues. CDR1 is MGHRA and CDR2 is YSYEKL in the germline V gene. The CDR3 sequence is CASSTLRGSSYEQYF. In DNA form, the CDR3 reads TGCGCCAGCAGCACTCTCAGGGGGAGTAGCTACGAGCAGTACTTC.

In its sample, this clonotype was seen a few times. This chain links TRBV6-2 or TRBV6-3 with TRBJ1-1, with 9 bases identical to TRBD1. Germline CDR1 is MNHEY and CDR2 is SVGEGT. Germline trimming cut 5 bases from V and 0 bases from J; bases unmatched to any gene: 13. The length of the CDR3 is 18 residues. Here the CDR3 DNA reads TGTGCCAGCAGTATCCGACAGGGGGTGATCTCGGTGAACACTGAAGCTTTCTTT. This sequence encodes CASSIRQGVISVNTEAFF.

The chain uses TRBV6-1 and TRBJ2-2; 7 bases map to TRBD1. The ends lost 0 bases at V and 3 bases at J; junction bases unmatched: 4. This CDR3 region has 16 residues. Germline V gene sequence: CDR1 MNHNS, CDR2 SASEGT. In nucleotides, the CDR3 is TGTGCCAGCAGTGAAGCGAAACAGGGGTACACCGGGGAGCTGTTTTTT. Its translation is CASSEAKQGYTGELFF.

This clonotype was detected once. Being one base from a much bigger clone, this may be a read error. The rearrangement uses TRBV7-6 and TRBJ1-6; weak D call: TRBD1 (5 bases). Germline CDR1 reads SGHVS; CDR2 reads FNYEAQ. The CDR3 spans 16 residues. DNA of the CDR3: TGTGCCAGCAGCTTGGGGCACCCCCCGGGTAATTCACCCCTCCCCTTT. Encoded protein: CASSLGHPPGNSPLPF.

The table lists this clonotype with a count of one. This chain connects TRBV4-3 to TRBJ1-2; D gene ambiguous. The CDR3 runs to 13 residues. Looked up from germline, CDR1 is LGHNA and CDR2 is YSLEER. The germline V and J ends were trimmed by 3 bases and 4 bases, with 9 bases remaining between them. The CDR3 here is CASSHRPIYGYTF. As DNA, the CDR3 is TGCGCCAGCAGCCACCGGCCGATCTATGGCTACACCTTC.

This clonotype has more than one count but fewer than ten. V gene TRBV24-1 combines with J gene TRBJ1-1; D remains unclear. Germline V gene sequence: CDR1 KGHDR, CDR2 SFDVKD. V lost 1 base and J 7 bases, leaving 0 bases between the germline ends. CDR3 length: 10 residues. CDR3 loop: CATSDFEAFF. The CDR3 DNA reads TGTGCCACCAGTGATTTTGAAGCTTTCTTT.

This clonotype was seen more than once but under ten times. This chain links TRBV19 with TRBJ2-1; 7 bases are a match to TRBD2. With 3 bases clipped from V and 4 bases from J, the junction kept 9 bases outside the gene matches. This CDR3 comprises 16 residues. Germline loops: CDR1 LNHDA, CDR2 SQIVND (reference sequence). CDR3 region: CASSMSRDYRYNEQFF. CDR3 sequence (DNA): TGTGCCAGTAGTATGAGCCGGGACTACCGATACAATGAGCAGTTCTTC.

V and J are TRBV10-2 and TRBJ1-1; D perhaps matches TRBD1 (5 bases). Looked up from germline, CDR1 is WSHSY and CDR2 is SAAADI. The CDR3 sequence is 15 residues long. The V gene lost 5 bases and the J gene lost 6 bases, with 19 bases spanning the gap. In nucleotides, the CDR3 is TGCGCCAGCAGTAGACAGAGTCAAGTCCGTCCTGAAGCTTTCTTT. It specifies CASSRQSQVRPEAFF.

The chain recombines TRBV7-3 with TRBJ1-3; the D gene is possibly TRBD1 (6 bases). Trimming stripped 2 bases from V and 2 bases from J, with 10 bases between. The CDR3 has 15 residues. In germline, CDR1 is SGHTA, CDR2 FQGTGA. CDR3 bases: TGTGCCAGCAGCTTATTCTCAGGGGCTGGAAACACCATATATTTT. Residues: CASSLFSGAGNTIYF.

As DNA, the CDR3 is TGTGCCAGCAGTTCAACCTTGTTGGGGGCAGGGGATGGCTACACCTTC. Translation: CASSSTLLGAGDGYTF. The chain recombines TRBV12-3 or TRBV12-4 with TRBJ1-2, with D possibly TRBD1 on 6 matching bases. The CDR3 spans 16 residues. With 4 bases removed from V and 6 bases from J, the gap between germline ends came to 21 bases.

This clonotype has a handful of counts. J is TRBJ2-5 and V is TRBV18; the D is unclear. The CDR3 has 14 residues. V was clipped by 8 bases and J by 3 bases, with 16 bases between them. In germline, CDR1 is KGHSH, CDR2 LQKENI. In DNA form, the CDR3 reads TGTGCCAGCCGAAGGACGGAATCGGAAGAGACCCAGTACTTC. This codes for CASRRTESEETQYF.